The 14 T cell receptor beta chains below were found in one sample sequenced in a study of response to subunit inactivated influenza vaccine. From the RT-PCR reads, TCRdb called clonotypes with MiXCR, one entry per CDR3 protein. Of hundreds of thousands of distinct CDR3 sequences listed, less than 15% are singletons. The sequences come from PBMCs from blood, collected around 15 days before vaccination. The receptor source for this set is a man aged 50-60 years who received an inactivated influenza vaccine.

The CDR3 here is CASSLGSGVGPYEQYF. For the CDR3, the DNA is TGTGCCAGCAGTTTAGGGTCGGGGGTAGGCCCTTACGAGCAGTACTTC. V gene TRBV28 combines with J gene TRBJ2-7; tentatively, D is TRBD2 (6 bases). The V and J ends lost 2 bases and 4 bases respectively, with 18 bases between them. CDR3 length equals 16 residues. Germline V CDR1 and CDR2: MDHEN, SYDVKM.

This chain joins TRBV7-2 and TRBJ2-4; tentatively, D is TRBD1 or TRBD2 (6 bases each). V was clipped by 3 bases and J by 1 base, with 13 bases between them. The CDR3 is made up of 16 amino acids. Germline V gene sequence: CDR1 SGHTA, CDR2 FQGNSA. The CDR3 region is CASSLEGDGAKNIQYF. The CDR3 nucleotides read TGTGCCAGCAGCTTGGAGGGGGACGGGGCCAAAAACATTCAGTACTTC.

V usage is TRBV7-8 and J usage is TRBJ1-4; 8 bases are shared with TRBD1. The CDR3 consists of 16 residues. Per the germline V gene, CDR1 is SGHVS and CDR2 is FQNEAQ. Trimming at V came to 5 bases and at J to 3 bases, leaving 8 bases not matched to a gene. CDR3 nucleotides: TGTGCCAGCAGCCAAACGTGGGACAGGTCTAATGAAAAACTGTTTTTT. The encoded protein is CASSQTWDRSNEKLFF.

This clonotype came up a few times. The V and J genes are TRBV5-1 and TRBJ2-5, with a tentative D call TRBD2 (6 bases). CDR3 size: 16 residues. Germline V lookup: CDR1 SGHRS, CDR2 YFSETQ. The V and J ends lost 6 bases and 1 base respectively, with 19 bases between them. This chain's CDR3 is CASTPGAGFSQETQYF. In DNA, the CDR3 is TGCGCCAGCACCCCCGGGGCGGGGTTCTCCCAAGAGACCCAGTACTTC.

DNA for the CDR3: TGTGCCAGCACCCCGGAGCGGGAGGGCCGTATTGAGCAGTTCTTC. It translates to CASTPEREGRIEQFF. The chain joins TRBV27 to TRBJ2-1; 10 nucleotides align to TRBD2. CDR1 is MNHEY, CDR2 SMNVEV, per germline (reference sequence). V was pared by 7 bases and J by 9 bases, with 12 bases of the junction left unmatched. This CDR3 comprises 15 residues.

This clonotype was seen only a few times. CDR3 sequence: CASRPGGRNQPQHF. The CDR3 DNA is TGTGCCAGCAGACCGGGGGGGCGCAATCAGCCCCAGCATTTT. This chain joins TRBV12-3 or TRBV12-4 and TRBJ1-5; D possibly corresponds to TRBD1 (6 bases). The germline V and J ends were trimmed by 6 bases and 2 bases, with 11 bases remaining between them. The CDR3 extends over 14 amino acids.

V is TRBV28 and J is TRBJ2-7; 7 nucleotides line up with TRBD1. This CDR3 has 15 amino acids. Germline loops: CDR1 MDHEN, CDR2 SYDVKM. J lost 2 bases, V lost 5 bases, and 9 bases had no gene match. For the CDR3, the DNA is TGTGCCAGCAGTGGGTCGACAGGGATCCCCTACGAGCAGTACTTC. This codes for CASSGSTGIPYEQYF.

The J gene is TRBJ2-7, the V gene TRBV7-2; D might be TRBD1 (6 bases). Germline CDR1 reads SGHTA; CDR2 reads FQGNSA. V lost 8 bases and J 1 base, leaving 15 bases between the germline ends. The CDR3 is made up of 14 amino acids. The CDR3 sequence: CASGQGTVSYEQYF. CDR3 in DNA: TGTGCCAGCGGGCAGGGGACGGTTTCCTACGAGCAGTACTTC.

This clonotype came up a few times. The V and J genes are TRBV9 and TRBJ1-6; D perhaps matches TRBD1 (6 bases). The CDR3 length is 16 residues. Germline CDR1 reads SGDLS; CDR2 reads YYNGEE. The V end was cut by 3 bases, the J end by 6 bases, with 16 bases between. CDR3 in DNA: TGTGCCAGCAGCGCCGGACGCACAGGGAGTAATTCACCCCTCCACTTT. Translating it yields CASSAGRTGSNSPLHF.

The chain has TRBV5-1 and TRBJ2-1; 13 bases agree with TRBD2. CDR1 is SGHRS, CDR2 YFSETQ, per germline. The CDR3 sequence is 16 residues long. The V segment lost 4 bases and the J segment 4 bases; nucleotides outside the gene matches: 5. For the CDR3, the DNA is TGCGCCAGCAGCACGGGACTAGCGGGACATTACAATGAGCAGTTCTTC. It specifies CASSTGLAGHYNEQFF. Full variable domain (outside the CDR3, taken from reference TRBV5-1 and TRBJ2-1): KAGVTQTPRYLIKTRGQQVTLSCSPISGHRSVSWYQQTPGQGLQFLFEYFSETQRNKGNFPGRFSGRQFSNSRSEMNVSTLELGDSALYLCASSTGLAGHYNEQFFGPGTRLTVL.

The sample holds many counts of this clonotype. The chain carries TRBV12-3 or TRBV12-4 and TRBJ2-4; tentatively, D is TRBD2 (6 bases). Deletions cut 2 bases from V and 0 bases from J, with 14 bases between. CDR3 size: 17 residues. This CDR3 reads CASSLWRGELAKNIQYF. CDR3 sequence (DNA): TGTGCCAGCAGTTTATGGCGGGGCGAGCTAGCCAAAAACATTCAGTACTTC.

The V and J genes are TRBV29-1 and TRBJ2-2; TRBD1 is a possible D gene (6 bases). Germline CDR1 and CDR2: SQVTM and ANQGSEA. The CDR3 runs 13 residues. V gave up 6 bases and J gave up 0 bases, with 8 bases separating them. Written as DNA, the CDR3 is TGCAGCGTACGACAGGCGAACACCGGGGAGCTGTTTTTT. Amino acids: CSVRQANTGELFF.

The genes are TRBV5-6 and TRBJ1-1, with D hard to call. CDR3 length equals 16 residues. The V end was cut by 2 bases, the J end by 6 bases, with 20 bases between. The germline V gene encodes CDR1 SGHDT and CDR2 YYEEEE. The CDR3 reads CASSLRTQHVRAEAFF. CDR3 nucleotide sequence: TGTGCCAGCAGCTTACGGACGCAGCATGTTAGGGCTGAAGCTTTCTTT.

This clonotype has more than one count but fewer than ten. The gene calls are TRBV2 and TRBJ2-7, with D perhaps matching TRBD2 (6 bases). Germline V CDR1 and CDR2: SNHLY, FYNNEI. V shed 7 bases and J shed 3 bases, with 13 bases lying between them. This CDR3 is built from 13 residues. The CDR3 nucleotides are TGTGCCAGCATCCCCCCTAGCGTCTACGAGCAGTACTTC. This codes for CASIPPSVYEQYF.